This TCR beta chain was identified in a study of regulatory T cells in long-lasting Graves disease. General study points: Newly diagnosed disease favored TRBV20-1 and TRBJ2-1 over persistent disease.

This CDR3 is 12 amino acids long. The germline CDR1 and CDR2 sequences are SGHVS and FNYEAQ. V trimming: 4 bases; J trimming: 12 bases; junction bases outside the gene matches: 1. This clonotype was picked up many times. As yet, its antigen is unknown. Construction of TCR beta libraries relied on iRepertoire HTBI primers and on Arm-PCR targeting CDR3 regions. TCRdb reprocessed the multiplex PCR reads with MiXCR, giving one entry per CDR3 protein. The sample includes roughly 320,000 distinct CDR3 sequences, roughly 17% of them seen just once. Noted time point: newly diagnosed GD, antithyroid drugs for less than 3 months. Researchers made the TCR library from RNA that was extracted from PBMCs. These data were also reused for a study on T cells in Graves' hyperthyroidism and ophthalmopathy.

This clonotype was sampled from a man in his forties with Graves disease. The V and J genes are TRBV7-6 and TRBJ2-1; 12 bases are a match to TRBD2. The sample in question was peripheral blood mononuclear cells (PBMCs), obtained at new diagnosis, from a patient treated with antithyroid drugs. The CDR3 loop reads CASSSLAGGQFF. In nucleotides, the CDR3 is TGTGCCAGCAGCTCACTAGCGGGGGGGCAGTTCTTC.